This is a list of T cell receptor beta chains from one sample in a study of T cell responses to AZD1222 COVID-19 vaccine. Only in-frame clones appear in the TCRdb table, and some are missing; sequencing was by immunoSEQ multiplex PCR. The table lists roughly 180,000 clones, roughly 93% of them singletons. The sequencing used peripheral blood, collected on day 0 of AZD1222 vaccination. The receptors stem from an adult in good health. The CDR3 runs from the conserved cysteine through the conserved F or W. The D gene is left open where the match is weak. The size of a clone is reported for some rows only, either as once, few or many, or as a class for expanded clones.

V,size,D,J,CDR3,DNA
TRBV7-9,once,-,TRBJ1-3,CASSSGQRTGNTIYF,TGTGCCAGCAGCTCCGGACAGCGAACTGGAAACACCATATATTTT
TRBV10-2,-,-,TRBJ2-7,CASSESGTYEQYF,TGCGCCAGCAGTGAGTCTGGCACCTACGAGCAGTACTTC
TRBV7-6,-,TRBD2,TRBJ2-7,CASSLVTSGTTYEQYF,TGTGCCAGCAGCTTGGTGACTAGCGGCACAACCTACGAGCAGTACTTC
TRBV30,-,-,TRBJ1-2,CAWSTRVYDGYTF,TGTGCCTGGAGTACCCGGGTTTACGATGGCTACACCTTC
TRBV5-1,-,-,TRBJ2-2,CASSYTAGTGELFF,TGCGCCAGCAGCTATACCGCAGGAACCGGGGAGCTGTTTTTT
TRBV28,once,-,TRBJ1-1,CASSLGQSRNTEAFF,TGTGCCAGCAGTCTGGGGCAGTCCCGGAACACTGAAGCTTTCTTT
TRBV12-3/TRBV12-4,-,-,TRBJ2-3,CASSLGSGTQYF,TGTGCCAGCAGTTTAGGGAGTGGCACGCAGTATTTT
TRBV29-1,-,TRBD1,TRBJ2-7,CSVYSGGAGEQYF,TGCAGCGTTTATTCAGGGGGCGCGGGGGAGCAGTACTTC
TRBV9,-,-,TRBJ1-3,CASSPDLVTGDTIYF,TGTGCCAGCAGCCCCGACTTGGTGACCGGGGACACCATATATTTT
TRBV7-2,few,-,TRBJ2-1,CASSSTPGVRLNEQFF,TGTGCCAGCAGCTCAACCCCGGGAGTCCGTCTTAATGAGCAGTTCTTC
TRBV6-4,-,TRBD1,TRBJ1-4,CASSDSGQGAEKLFF,TGTGCCAGCAGTGACTCGGGACAGGGGGCTGAAAAACTGTTTTTT
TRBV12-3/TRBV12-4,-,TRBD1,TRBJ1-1,CASSRLQGAEAFF,TGTGCCAGCAGTCGGTTGCAGGGGGCTGAAGCTTTCTTT
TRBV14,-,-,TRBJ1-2,CASSPPGGRLYGYTF,TGTGCCAGCAGCCCCCCCGGGGGACGTCTCTATGGCTACACCTTC
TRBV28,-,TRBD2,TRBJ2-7,CASSTRVGLARHEQYF,TGTGCCAGCAGTACTCGTGTGGGACTAGCCCGTCACGAGCAGTACTTC
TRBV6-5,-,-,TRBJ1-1,CASRKGTVNTEAFF,TGTGCCAGCAGGAAAGGGACGGTGAACACTGAAGCTTTCTTT
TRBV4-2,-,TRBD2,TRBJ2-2,CASSQRGGWTGELFF,TGTGCCAGCAGCCAACGCGGGGGGTGGACCGGGGAGCTGTTTTTT
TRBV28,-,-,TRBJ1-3,CASSWSLGTIYF,TGTGCCAGCAGTTGGTCTTTAGGCACCATATATTTT
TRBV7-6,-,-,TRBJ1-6,CASSDGQFSYNSPLHF,TGTGCCAGCAGCGACGGACAGTTCTCCTATAATTCACCCCTCCACTTT
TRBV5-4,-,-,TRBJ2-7,CASSPTGLSYEQYF,TGTGCCAGCAGCCCGACAGGTCTCTCCTACGAGCAGTACTTC
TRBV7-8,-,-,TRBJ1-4,CASSSTVHTTNEKLFF,TGTGCCAGCAGCTCGACAGTTCATACAACTAATGAAAAACTGTTTTTT
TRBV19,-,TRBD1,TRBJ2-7,CASSMFGTDTYEQYF,TGTGCCAGTAGTATGTTCGGGACAGACACATACGAGCAGTACTTC
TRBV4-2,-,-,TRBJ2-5,CASSQLGPETQYF,TGTGCCAGCAGCCAACTGGGTCCCGAGACCCAGTACTTC
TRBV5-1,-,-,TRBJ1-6,CASSLDPAGDNSPLHF,TGCGCCAGCAGCTTGGATCCCGCAGGGGATAATTCACCCCTCCACTTT
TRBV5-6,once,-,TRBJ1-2,CASSFRGRDGYTF,TGTGCCAGCAGCTTCCGGGGGCGCGATGGCTACACCTTC
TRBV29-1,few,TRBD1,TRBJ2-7,CSGGTGLYEQYF,TGCAGCGGCGGGACAGGCCTTTACGAGCAGTACTTC
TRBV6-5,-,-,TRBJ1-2,CASSTRYPYGYTF,TGTGCCAGCAGTACCAGATATCCCTATGGCTACACCTTC
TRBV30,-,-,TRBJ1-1,CAWSPGRAFF,TGTGCCTGGTCCCCAGGGAGGGCTTTCTTT
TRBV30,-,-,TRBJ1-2,CAWSVHYGYTF,TGTGCCTGGAGTGTACATTATGGCTACACCTTC
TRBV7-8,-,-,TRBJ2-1,CASSPEGGSSYNEQFF,TGTGCCAGCAGCCCGGAGGGGGGAAGCTCCTACAATGAGCAGTTCTTC
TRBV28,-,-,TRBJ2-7,CASTFGGIPYEQYF,TGTGCCAGCACCTTTGGGGGGATCCCCTACGAGCAGTACTTC
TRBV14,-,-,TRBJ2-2,CASSPRGPPTGELFF,TGTGCCAGCAGCCCCCGTGGGCCCCCCACCGGGGAGCTGTTTTTT
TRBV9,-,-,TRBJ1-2,CASSVGITVGGYTF,TGTGCCAGCAGCGTAGGGATCACCGTGGGGGGCTACACCTTC
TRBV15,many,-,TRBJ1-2,CATSRDRRSSNYGYTF,TGTGCCACCAGCAGAGATAGGAGGAGTTCTAACTATGGCTACACCTTC
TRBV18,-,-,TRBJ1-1,CASSPGGLNTEAFF,TGTGCCAGCTCACCGGGGGGCCTGAACACTGAAGCTTTCTTT
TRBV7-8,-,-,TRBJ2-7,CASSPGGSSYEQYF,TGTGCCAGCAGCCCGGGCGGTAGCTCCTACGAGCAGTACTTC
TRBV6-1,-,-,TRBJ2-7,CASSEELPHEQYF,TGTGCCAGCAGTGAGGAGCTACCCCACGAGCAGTACTTC
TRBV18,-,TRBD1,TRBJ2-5,CASSPATGLKETQYF,TGTGCCAGCTCACCGGCGACAGGGTTAAAAGAGACCCAGTACTTC
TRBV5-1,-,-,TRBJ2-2,CASSPEGTNTGELFF,TGCGCCAGCAGCCCCGAAGGGACCAACACCGGGGAGCTGTTTTTT
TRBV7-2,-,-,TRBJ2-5,CASRVLEETQYF,TGTGCCAGCAGGGTGCTCGAAGAGACCCAGTACTTC
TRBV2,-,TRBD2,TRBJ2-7,CASSETSGNTYEQYF,TGTGCCAGCAGTGAAACTAGCGGGAACACCTACGAGCAGTACTTC
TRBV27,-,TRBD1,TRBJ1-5,CASRETGFNQPQHF,TGTGCCAGCAGAGAGACAGGGTTCAATCAGCCCCAGCATTTT
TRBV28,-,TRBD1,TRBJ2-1,CASSTLGQGYNEQFF,TGTGCCAGCAGTACCCTCGGACAGGGTTACAATGAGCAGTTCTTC
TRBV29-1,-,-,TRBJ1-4,CSGGRNNEKLFF,TGCAGCGGGGGACGGAATAATGAAAAACTGTTTTTT
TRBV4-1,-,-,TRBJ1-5,CASSQEWLDSVNQPQHF,TGCGCCAGCAGCCAAGAATGGCTGGATTCCGTCAATCAGCCCCAGCATTTT
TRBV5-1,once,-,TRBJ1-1,CASSHYERNTEAFF,TGCGCCAGCAGCCACTACGAGAGAAACACTGAAGCTTTCTTT
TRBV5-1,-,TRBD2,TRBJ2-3,CASSSSGRAHTDTQYF,TGCGCCAGCAGCAGTAGCGGGAGGGCCCACACAGATACGCAGTATTTT
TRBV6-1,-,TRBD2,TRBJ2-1,CASSEVGLVVHEQFF,TGTGCCAGCAGTGAAGTCGGACTAGTCGTCCATGAGCAGTTCTTC
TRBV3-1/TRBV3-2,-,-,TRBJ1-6,CASSQVQFNSPLHF,TGTGCCAGCAGCCAAGTACAGTTTAATTCACCCCTCCACTTT
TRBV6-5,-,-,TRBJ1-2,CASSPEGSYGYTF,TGTGCCAGCAGTCCGGAAGGAAGCTATGGCTACACCTTC
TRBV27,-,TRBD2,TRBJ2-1,CASIKGRAGNEQFF,TGTGCCAGCATAAAAGGGAGGGCCGGCAATGAGCAGTTCTTC
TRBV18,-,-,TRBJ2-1,CASSPQQDRLYNEQFF,TGTGCCAGCTCACCTCAGCAGGATAGGTTATACAATGAGCAGTTCTTC
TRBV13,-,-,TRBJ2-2,CASSLGFQGLNTGELFF,TGTGCCAGCAGCTTAGGCTTCCAGGGTCTAAACACCGGGGAGCTGTTTTTT
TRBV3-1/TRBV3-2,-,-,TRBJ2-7,CASSQDKGWPYEQYF,TGTGCCAGCAGCCAAGATAAGGGGTGGCCCTACGAGCAGTACTTC